Each of the 28 T cell receptor beta chains below was sequenced from the same sample in a study of shared clonotypes between healthy human individuals. Sequencing used immunoSEQ multiplex PCR; TCRdb keeps in-frame clones, though not all of them. This sample carries under 1,900,000 clones, less than 99% of them seen once, and the ten largest clones take around 0.38%. Sequencing was done on a sample of naive CD4+ T cells sorted from blood. The subset here: CD45RA+ positively selected. Receptor source: a man aged 25 to 40 in good health.

V is TRBV10-3 and J is TRBJ1-1; a weak D match, TRBD1 (6 bases). The CDR3 is 13 residues long. The V end lost 7 bases, the J end lost 2 bases, and 11 bases lay between the germline ends. Germline CDR1 reads ENHRY; CDR2 reads SYGVKD. The CDR3 region has the DNA TGTGCCATCACCGGGGGCATAAACACTGAAGCTTTCTTT. It specifies CAITGGINTEAFF.

The chain employs TRBV2 and TRBJ2-7; the D gene is possibly TRBD2 (5 bases). V was clipped by 8 bases and J by 5 bases, with 16 bases between them. The CDR3 length is 13 residues. CDR1 and CDR2 from the germline V gene are SNHLY and FYNNEI. DNA for the CDR3: TGTGCCAGCGGAAAGAGCGGTCCCAACGAGCAGTACTTC. This sequence encodes CASGKSGPNEQYF.

This chain links TRBV18 with TRBJ2-7; the D is unclear. Trimming removed 2 bases at V and 0 bases at J, with 8 bases between. CDR1 and CDR2 (germline): KGHSH, LQKENI. The CDR3 length is 14 residues. CDR3 protein: CASSPIGSSYEQYF. CDR3 DNA: TGTGCCAGCTCACCAATCGGCAGCTCCTACGAGCAGTACTTC.

Only one count was recorded for this clone. V is TRBV28 and J is TRBJ2-1, with 11 nucleotides matching TRBD1. Germline CDR1 is MDHEN and CDR2 is SYDVKM. V lost 4 bases to trimming and J lost 6 bases; unmatched junction nucleotides: 14. This CDR3 region has 18 residues. This chain's CDR3 is CASSSGTGGFPAANEQFF. DNA for the CDR3: TGTGCCAGCAGTTCCGGGACAGGGGGTTTTCCCGCGGCCAATGAGCAGTTCTTC.

The gene calls are TRBV9 and TRBJ2-5; 7 bases agree with TRBD2. Germline assignment: CDR1 SGDLS and CDR2 YYNGEE. This CDR3 comprises 17 residues. V was clipped by 4 bases and J by 5 bases; unmatched bases: 17. CDR3: CASSLSAGRILSETQYF. CDR3 in DNA: TGTGCCAGCAGCCTTTCAGCGGGAAGAATTTTATCGGAGACCCAGTACTTC.

The CDR3, as DNA: TGTGCCAGAGCAACCCCGCCGTCCTCTGGGGCCAACGTCCTGACTTTC. Residues: CARATPPSSGANVLTF. V usage is TRBV7-4 and J usage is TRBJ2-6; no clear D. The CDR3 spans 16 residues. V lost 9 bases to trimming and J lost 0 bases, with 15 bases between them. Germline V lookup: CDR1 SGHVT, CDR2 SQSDAQ.

The chain couples TRBV29-1 to TRBJ1-1; 7 bases match TRBD1. The CDR3 extends over 12 amino acids. CDR1 is SQVTM, CDR2 ANQGSEA, per germline. Unmatched junction bases numbered 7, after V lost 7 bases and J lost 5 bases. The DNA for the CDR3 is TGCAGCGCAAACGACAGGGTAACTGAAGCTTTCTTT. This encodes CSANDRVTEAFF.

J is TRBJ2-2 and V is TRBV11-2; D is perhaps TRBD1 (5 bases). The V gene lost 1 base and the J gene lost 6 bases, with 12 bases spanning the gap. The CDR3 runs 15 residues. Germline CDR1 reads SGHAT; CDR2 reads FQNNGV. CDR3 coding DNA: TGTGCCAGCAGCTTAGTTCAGGGCAGAGCCGGGGAGCTGTTTTTT. Protein product: CASSLVQGRAGELFF.

V usage is TRBV10-2 and J usage is TRBJ2-1, with D perhaps TRBD1 (5 bases). The CDR3 runs 15 residues. Trimming stripped 8 bases from V and 3 bases from J, with 17 bases between. The germline V gene has CDR1 WSHSY and CDR2 SAAADI. The DNA for the CDR3 is TGCGCCAGCGTTCAGCAGAGACAGAGCTACAATGAGCAGTTCTTC. It encodes CASVQQRQSYNEQFF.

This clone appeared a single time. The chain couples TRBV6-1 to TRBJ2-7; 9 nucleotides agree with TRBD2. The CDR3 covers 14 residues. Germline V gene data show CDR1 as MNHNS and CDR2 as SASEGT. Losses at the gene ends were 3 bases for V and 5 bases for J; bases not matched to a gene: 5. CDR3 bases: TGTGCCAGCAGTGACAGCGGGAGGTTCAACGAGCAGTACTTC. Translation: CASSDSGRFNEQYF.

In nucleotides, the CDR3 is TGTGCCAGCTGTCGGACAGGGGACAATTCGGGAGGGTACACTGAAGCTTTCTTT. Amino acids: CASCRTGDNSGGYTEAFF. V gene TRBV18 combines with J gene TRBJ1-1, with TRBD1 identical over 9 bases. V dropped 7 bases and J dropped 3; count of bases not matched to a gene: 18. This CDR3 comprises 18 residues. From germline, CDR1 is KGHSH and CDR2 LQKENI. The full variable domain, with the rest looked up from reference TRBV18 and TRBJ1-1, is NAGVMQNPRHLVRRRGQEARLRCSPMKGHSHVYWYRQLPEEGLKFMVYLQKENIIDESGMPKERFSAEFPKEGPSILRIQQVVRGDSAAYFCASCRTGDNSGGYTEAFFGQGTRLTVV.

This clone was observed a single time. This chain links TRBV10-3 with TRBJ2-1; D may be TRBD1 (5 bases). The ends were cut back, 4 bases at V and 9 bases at J, with 7 bases in the middle. Germline V gene sequence: CDR1 ENHRY, CDR2 SYGVKD. The CDR3 loop spans 11 amino acids. The CDR3 is CAISAGFEQFF. The CDR3 DNA reads TGTGCCATCAGTGCAGGGTTTGAGCAGTTCTTC.

This chain joins TRBV2 and TRBJ1-3; tentatively, D is TRBD1 (5 bases). The V gene lost 6 bases and the J gene lost 2 bases, with 11 bases spanning the gap. CDR1 SNHLY and CDR2 FYNNEI come from the germline V gene. CDR3 length: 14 amino acids. CDR3 amino acids: CASRTVEPGNTIYF. The DNA of the CDR3 is TGTGCCAGCAGGACAGTAGAACCTGGAAACACCATATATTTT. Full variable domain (missing parts from reference TRBV2 and TRBJ1-3): EPEVTQTPSHQVTQMGQEVILRCVPISNHLYFYWYRQILGQKVEFLVSFYNNEISEKSEIFDDQFSVERPDGSNFTLKIRSTKLEDSAMYFCASRTVEPGNTIYFGEGSWLTVV.

The CDR3 nucleotides are TGCGCCAGCAGCCCTGACAAAATTGAGGGCTACACCTTC. Its translation: CASSPDKIEGYTF. This chain connects TRBV5-1 to TRBJ1-2, with D uncertain. Trimming shortened V by 4 bases and J by 8 bases, and 15 bases separated the two germline ends. In germline, CDR1 is SGHRS, CDR2 YFSETQ. This CDR3 contains 13 residues.

The chain employs TRBV6-6 and TRBJ2-7; D not certain. Trimming pared 2 bases from V and 0 bases from J, leaving 11 bases between. CDR3 length: 15 residues. Germline lookup yields CDR1 MNHNY and CDR2 SVGAGI (reference sequence). The CDR3 region has the DNA TGTGCCAGCAGTTACCCGGGCGGTGGCTCCTACGAGCAGTACTTC. It codes for CASSYPGGGSYEQYF.

The V call is TRBV20-1, the J call TRBJ2-5; D may correspond to TRBD1 or TRBD2 (6 bases each). V lost 3 bases, J lost 9 bases, and 11 bases lay in between. The CDR3 sequence is 11 residues long. CDR1 and CDR2 from the germline V gene are DFQATT and SNEGSKA (reference sequence). The CDR3 sequence: CSARPGAAQYF. The DNA for the CDR3 is TGCAGTGCTAGGCCGGGGGCGGCCCAGTACTTC.

The chain is built from TRBV9 and TRBJ1-2; 8 bases align to TRBD1. After removal of 3 bases from V and 4 bases from J, the junction contained 8 bases not matched to a gene. Germline lookup yields CDR1 SGDLS and CDR2 YYNGEE. This CDR3 has 15 amino acids. The CDR3 nucleotides are TGTGCCAGCAGCGCGGGGACAGGTGCGACCTATGGCTACACCTTC. As protein: CASSAGTGATYGYTF.

The genes are TRBV2 and TRBJ1-5; the match to TRBD1 covers 9 bases. Trimming removed 5 bases from V and 2 bases from J; junction bases left unmatched: 13. The CDR3 totals 18 residues. The germline V gene has CDR1 SNHLY and CDR2 FYNNEI. CDR3 coding DNA: TGTGCCAGCAGTCCCGGGACAGGGAGAAAGAGGGGCAATCAGCCCCAGCATTTT. This gives the protein CASSPGTGRKRGNQPQHF.

The rearrangement uses TRBV27 and TRBJ2-1; 11 bases match TRBD2. V lost 7 bases and J lost 7; bases outside the gene matches: 6. The CDR3 loop spans 14 amino acids. CDR1 is MNHEY and CDR2 is SMNVEV in the germline V gene (reference sequence). The CDR3 here is CASTRLAGINEQFF. The CDR3 coding sequence is TGTGCCAGCACGCGACTAGCGGGAATTAATGAGCAGTTCTTC.

The V and J genes are TRBV19 and TRBJ2-1, with TRBD2 as a possible D gene (5 bases). V was pared by 1 base and J by 5 bases, with 9 bases between. CDR3 length equals 14 residues. Germline V CDR1 and CDR2: LNHDA, SQIVND (reference sequence). CDR3 nucleotides: TGTGCCAGTAGTATAGGGAGGAGGAACAATGAGCAGTTCTTC. Amino acids: CASSIGRRNNEQFF.

The J gene is TRBJ1-5, the V gene TRBV5-6; 7 bases agree with TRBD1. In germline, CDR1 is SGHDT, CDR2 YYEEEE. Losses at the gene ends were 2 bases for V and 5 bases for J; bases not matched to a gene: 4. The CDR3 consists of 14 residues. CDR3 region: CASSLQGTHQPQHF. CDR3 coding DNA: TGTGCCAGCAGCTTACAGGGGACGCATCAGCCCCAGCATTTT.

The rearrangement joins TRBV18 to TRBJ1-5, with D possibly matching TRBD1 (5 bases). The germline V gene has CDR1 KGHSH and CDR2 LQKENI. The CDR3 covers 18 residues. Between the trimmed V and J ends, which lost 3 bases and 3 bases, there was a span of 21 bases. CDR3 nucleotides: TGTGCCAGCTCACCCGGCGGCTTGGGGGACCGTGCCAATCAGCCCCAGCATTTT. Residues: CASSPGGLGDRANQPQHF.

The gene calls are TRBV7-2 and TRBJ2-6; unclear D gene. Trimming shortened V by 7 bases and J by 4 bases, and 17 bases separated the two germline ends. Germline CDR1 SGHTA, CDR2 FQGNSA. The CDR3 covers 16 residues. The CDR3 DNA reads TGTGCCAGCACCCCCCAATTCGTAACCGGGGCCAACGTCCTGACTTTC. Encoded protein: CASTPQFVTGANVLTF.

As for this clone: The sample has other DNA sequences that encode this CDR3 too. This chain uses TRBV7-9 with TRBJ2-7, with D uncertain. Germline lookup yields CDR1 SEHNR and CDR2 FQNEAQ (reference sequence). With 3 bases removed from V and 0 bases from J, the gap between germline ends came to 9 bases. This CDR3 comprises 14 residues. CDR3 DNA: TGTGCCAGCAGCTTTACCGGATCCTCCTACGAGCAGTACTTC. Its translation: CASSFTGSSYEQYF.

J is TRBJ2-7 and V is TRBV6-5, with 7 bases that match TRBD1. Germline V gene sequence: CDR1 MNHEY, CDR2 SVGAGI. V shed 9 bases and J 4 bases; nucleotides not matched to a gene: 15. The CDR3 contains 15 residues. CDR3 region: CASWAPRDSRYEQYF. The DNA for the CDR3 is TGTGCCAGTTGGGCCCCCCGGGACAGTCGTTACGAGCAGTACTTC.

The CDR3 is CASSPAQARTQAYEQYF. CDR3 DNA sequence: TGTGCCAGCTCACCAGCTCAGGCAAGGACGCAAGCCTACGAGCAGTACTTC. The chain combines TRBV18 with TRBJ2-7; D gene unclear. V lost 2 bases and J lost 2, with 19 bases in between. The CDR3 extends over 17 amino acids. The V gene's germline CDR1 is KGHSH and CDR2 LQKENI.

The chain couples TRBV28 to TRBJ2-7; D unresolved. Germline CDR1 and CDR2: MDHEN and SYDVKM. This CDR3 has 13 amino acids. V lost 6 bases, J lost 5 bases, and 14 bases lay in between. The CDR3 sequence: CASSVSISNEQYF. In DNA, the CDR3 is TGTGCCAGCAGCGTTTCCATTAGTAACGAGCAGTACTTC.

The chain combines TRBV28 with TRBJ2-1; possibly TRBD2 for D (6 bases). The CDR3 covers 16 residues. The V gene's germline CDR1 is MDHEN and CDR2 SYDVKM. V was pared by 0 bases and J by 4 bases, with 13 bases between. The CDR3 sequence is CASSLWAGLGYNEQFF. Written as DNA, the CDR3 is TGTGCCAGCAGTTTATGGGCGGGATTGGGTTACAATGAGCAGTTCTTC.